This entry concerns a single T cell receptor beta chain. Its specificity is unknown. Since a much larger clone is just one base distant, this may be a read error. The library targeted TCRbeta and was prepared with unique molecular identifiers. TCRdb analysed the PCR reads with MiXCR anew, one entry per CDR3 protein. In the table there are roughly 350,000 distinct CDR3 sequences, roughly 16% of which are singletons. The data were obtained in a study of T-cell reconstitution after alpha-beta-depleted transplantation in children. Study outcomes and limitations: Reported findings indicate that, about two months after transplant, alpha-beta T cells came from several hundred expanded clones, which were derived from non-depleted graft cells. From newly produced T cells came most of the T-cell counts and diversity one year after transplant. At day 60, the high TCRbeta diversity found in some patients originated from recipient T cells and thymic progenitors that had survived.

There are 16 residues in the CDR3. The chain uses TRBV12-3 or TRBV12-4 and TRBJ1-4; perhaps TRBD1 as D (5 bases). The receptor was isolated from a male patient aged 2-15 years who had a stem cell transplant for acute lymphoblastic leukemia, so the T cells may come from the graft donor. The source material was PBMCs, mostly from graft donor cells, sampled 360 days after TCRalphabeta/CD19-depleted stem cell transplant. CDR3 bases: TGTGCCAGCAGGGCTCGGGGGAAGAGGGATAATGAAAGACTGTTTTTT. Its translation: CASRARGKRDNERLFF.